These 11 T cell receptor beta chains were sequenced from one sample in a study of CD8+CD57+ T cells in acquired aplastic anemia. Profiling that covered TCR beta VDJ and CDR3 relied on genomic DNA as its template. One entry per CDR3 protein, called by TCRdb with MiXCR from the reads. This sample has more than 150,000 distinct CDR3 sequences, with about half found just once. Patients picked for sequencing had shown CD8+CD57+ cell expansion detected by flow cytometry. Sequencing used sorted CD4+, CD8+, or CD8+CD57+ T cells (not recorded which) from PBMCs. The receptors derive from a human donor with aplastic anemia.

This clonotype has more than one count but fewer than ten. This sequence joins TRBV10-3 and TRBJ1-5; D remains unclear. CDR1 is ENHRY and CDR2 is SYGVKD in the germline V gene. V was shortened by 4 bases and J by 4 bases, with 8 bases between the two germline ends. CDR3 length equals 13 residues. In DNA, the CDR3 is TGTGCCATCAGTGCCGCGTATAATCAGCCCCAGCATTTT. This encodes CAISAAYNQPQHF.

Concerning this clonotype: An end of the junction differs from the germline gene, which may be a read error. The chain is built from TRBV7-6 and TRBJ2-7; D gene uncertain. CDR1 and CDR2 from the germline V gene are SGHVS and FNYEAQ. This CDR3 contains 13 residues. The CDR3 here is CGSSLSSSYEQYF. CDR3 nucleotide sequence: TGTGGCAGCAGCTTATCAAGCTCCTACGAGCAGTACTTC.

This rearrangement joins TRBV5-1 to TRBJ2-6; D tentatively reads TRBD1 or TRBD2 (5 bases each). In germline, CDR1 is SGHRS, CDR2 YFSETQ. CDR3 length equals 16 residues. V lost 0 bases and J 0 bases, leaving 7 bases between the germline ends. CDR3 protein: CASSLGGSSGANVLTF. CDR3 bases: TGCGCCAGCAGCTTGGGGGGGTCCTCTGGGGCCAACGTCCTGACTTTC.

The rearrangement links TRBV19 to TRBJ1-2; D may be TRBD1 (6 bases). CDR1 is LNHDA and CDR2 is SQIVND in the germline V gene (reference sequence). The V gene lost 8 bases and the J gene lost 8 bases, with 15 bases spanning the gap. This CDR3 has 12 residues. The chain's CDR3 is CASARGLDGYTF. The CDR3 DNA is TGTGCCAGTGCCAGGGGCCTCGACGGCTACACCTTC.

V usage is TRBV10-3 and J usage is TRBJ2-7; 8 nucleotides line up with TRBD2. CDR1 ENHRY and CDR2 SYGVKD come from the germline V gene. This CDR3 region has 16 residues. The junction had 12 bases not matched to a gene; V was cut back by 3 bases and J by 5 bases. DNA of the CDR3: TGTGCCATCAGTGAATCCCCCCGGGAGGGCGGGAACGAGCAGTACTTC. As protein: CAISESPREGGNEQYF.

This clonotype has more than one count but fewer than ten. The chain recombines TRBV7-8 with TRBJ1-2; 8 nucleotides agree with TRBD1. Germline values: CDR1 SGHVS, CDR2 FQNEAQ. This CDR3 region has 15 residues. V lost 5 bases, J lost 5 bases, and 10 bases stayed unmatched. This CDR3 reads CASSIVGQGEYGYTF. The CDR3, as DNA: TGTGCCAGCAGCATAGTCGGACAGGGAGAATATGGCTACACCTTC.

This clonotype was seen at least ten times. The chain uses TRBV19 and TRBJ1-2; TRBD1 agrees at 9 bases. CDR1 is LNHDA and CDR2 is SQIVND in the germline V gene (reference sequence). The V segment lost 3 bases and the J segment 4 bases; nucleotides outside the gene matches: 6. CDR3 length equals 15 residues. CDR3 bases: TGTGCCAGTAGTATCACGGGACAGGGCAGCTATGGCTACACCTTC. Protein product: CASSITGQGSYGYTF.

This clonotype was picked up a small number of times. The chain joins TRBV15 to TRBJ1-5; unclear D gene. The CDR3 is 15 residues long. Per the germline V gene, CDR1 is LNHNV and CDR2 is YYDKDF (reference sequence). Trimming stripped 0 bases from V and 0 bases from J, with 6 bases between. The CDR3: CATSREGYSNQPQHF. Here the CDR3 DNA reads TGTGCCACCAGCAGAGAGGGTTATAGCAATCAGCCCCAGCATTTT.

This chain joins TRBV2 and TRBJ1-3, with 10 bases lining up with TRBD1. The V segment lost 6 bases and the J segment 2 bases; nucleotides outside the gene matches: 10. Per germline, CDR1 SNHLY and CDR2 FYNNEI. This CDR3 contains 17 residues. CDR3 in amino acids: CASSAGTGVFTGNTIYF. The CDR3, as DNA: TGTGCCAGCAGCGCCGGGACAGGGGTGTTTACTGGAAACACCATATATTTT.

The sample holds a few counts of this clonotype. The chain employs TRBV2 and TRBJ2-5; TRBD2 is a possible D gene (5 bases). The CDR3 spans 14 residues. V was cut by 4 bases and J by 5 bases, with 14 bases left in between. Germline V gene data show CDR1 as SNHLY and CDR2 as FYNNEI. The CDR3 DNA reads as TGTGCCAGCAGTGCCACCACTAGAACCGAGACCCAGTACTTC. It codes for CASSATTRTETQYF.

This sequence joins TRBV6-7 and TRBJ2-2; D might be TRBD2 (5 bases). TRBV6-7 is labeled an ORF, and its function is uncertain. This CDR3 region has 15 residues. Trimming cost V 9 bases and J 0 bases, with 14 bases left between them. CDR3 in amino acids: CASKEGGANTGELFF. In nucleotides, the CDR3 is TGTGCCAGTAAAGAGGGTGGTGCGAACACCGGGGAGCTGTTTTTT.